This paragraph reports one T cell receptor (beta chain). Its matching antigen is unknown. V gave up 2 bases and J gave up 2 bases, with 9 bases separating them. CDR1 is LGHNT, CDR2 FRNRAP, per germline. The CDR3 has 14 amino acids. This sample is part of a study of graft-versus-host responses after intestinal transplantation. Study-level background: Multivisceral, liver-intestinal, or isolated intestinal grafts were transplanted into recipients. The recipients all started with anti-thymocyte globulin induction and then took tacrolimus and steroids for 3 to 4 years.

Points from the study as a whole: Levels of circulating GvH clones at their peak were associated with early post-transplant HvG declines. In recipient marrow, GvH clones were found, and some appeared first in ileum or blood.

Assay used: immunoSEQ multiplex PCR; TCRdb lists only in-frame clones, some missing. This table holds 41,000 or so clones, around 95% found once. V gene TRBV12-5 combines with J gene TRBJ1-2; the D is unclear. Sequenced here: unstimulated CD8+ T cells sorted from spleen or lymph node cells, sampled before transplant. This clonotype was sampled from a human donor who was the organ donor for an intestinal transplant. The CDR3 spells CASGLPGFNYGYTF. The CDR3 DNA sequence: TGTGCTAGTGGTTTGCCCGGATTCAACTATGGCTACACCTTC.